The subject of this entry is one T cell receptor beta chain. Its antigen is currently unknown. This record comes from a study of beta chain features in type 1 diabetes. Findings of the study overall: With patients and controls alike, PCR might favor shorter templates to an equal degree. Within patients, naive, central memory and Treg TCRB repertoires seemed more similar than within healthy donors. Significant though moderate, a shortening of TCRB CDR3s appeared in all four CD4+ subsets of Type 1 diabetes patients.

Cell sorting via CD45RO/CCR7/CD25/CD127/CD95/CD27 was performed to obtain CD4+ naive, central memory, regulatory and stem cell-like memory cells. The CDR3 is 15 residues long. The germline V and J ends were trimmed by 6 bases and 4 bases, with 18 bases remaining between them. CDR1 is SGHTA and CDR2 is FQGNSA in the germline V gene. cDNA synthesis used the whole RNA isolate, giving expressed TCRB sequences. Clones were sequenced by immunoSEQ multiplex PCR, and TCRdb holds only the in-frame ones, with some missing. The sample consists of about 620,000 clones, about a sixth of them appearing once. The gene calls are TRBV7-2 and TRBJ1-2, with unresolved D. Sequenced material: naive CD4+ T cells from blood. This clonotype originated in a man aged 18 to 35 in good health. The DNA for the CDR3 is TGTGCCAGCAGTCCTAATCGGCAGATGAGCTATGGCTACACCTTC. Its translation: CASSPNRQMSYGYTF.